This T cell receptor beta chain was captured by sequencing in a study of shared clonotypes between healthy human individuals. Findings and limits, study-wide: Blood was the only sampled material, and tissue repertoires likely differ.

Concerning this clone itself: What it binds is unknown. The same CDR3 also results from other DNA sequences found in this sample.

Repertoires were generated with immunoSEQ multiplex PCR, while TCRdb's copy carries only in-frame clones and drops some. The profile shows some 2.1 million clones, roughly 95% of them singletons. CD45RO-negative CD8 cells positively selected for CCR7 made up the naive population, which excluded terminally differentiated effector memory CD45RA+ cells. This CDR3 has 14 amino acids. Germline trimming cut 2 bases from V and 1 base from J; bases unmatched to any gene: 1. Germline V gives CDR1 SGHDT, CDR2 YYEEEE. Sequenced: naive CD8+ T cells sorted from blood. J is TRBJ1-1 and V is TRBV5-6, with 8 bases aligning to TRBD1. The source of this sequence is a man younger than 35 in good health. This CDR3 reads CASSFGQGNTEAFF. DNA of the CDR3: TGTGCCAGCAGCTTTGGACAGGGGAACACTGAAGCTTTCTTT.